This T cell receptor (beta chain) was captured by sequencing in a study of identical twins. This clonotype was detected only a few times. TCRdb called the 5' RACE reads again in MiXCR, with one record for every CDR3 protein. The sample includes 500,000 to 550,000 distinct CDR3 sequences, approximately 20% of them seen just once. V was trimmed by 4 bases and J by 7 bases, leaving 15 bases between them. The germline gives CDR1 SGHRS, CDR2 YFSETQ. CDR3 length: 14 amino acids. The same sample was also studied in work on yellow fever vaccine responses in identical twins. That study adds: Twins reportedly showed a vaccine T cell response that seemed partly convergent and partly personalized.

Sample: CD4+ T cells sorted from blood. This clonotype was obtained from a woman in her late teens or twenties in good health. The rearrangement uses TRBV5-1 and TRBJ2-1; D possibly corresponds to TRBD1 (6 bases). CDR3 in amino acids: CASSPWTASNEQFF. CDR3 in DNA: TGCGCCAGCAGCCCATGGACAGCCTCTAATGAGCAGTTCTTC. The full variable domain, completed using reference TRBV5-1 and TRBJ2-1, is KAGVTQTPRYLIKTRGQQVTLSCSPISGHRSVSWYQQTPGQGLQFLFEYFSETQRNKGNFPGRFSGRQFSNSRSEMNVSTLELGDSALYLCASSPWTASNEQFFGPGTRLTVL.